The 24 T cell receptor beta chains below were found in one sample sequenced in a study of T-cell reconstitution after alpha-beta-depleted transplantation in children. For TCRbeta, the library was prepared with unique molecular identifiers. MiXCR was run by TCRdb on the PCR reads, yielding one entry per CDR3 protein. Of 100,000 to 120,000 distinct CDR3 sequences listed, 10% to 13% are singletons. The input for sequencing was PBMCs from the stem cell graft donor, taken from the stem cell graft. Source of these receptors: a human donor who donated a stem cell graft to a child with acute lymphoblastic leukemia.

In its sample, this clonotype was seen many times. V usage is TRBV14 and J usage is TRBJ1-1, with 9 bases that match TRBD1. Germline V lookup: CDR1 SGHDN, CDR2 FVKESK. V was pared by 3 bases and J by 1 base, with 3 bases of the junction left unmatched. The CDR3 sequence is 15 residues long. The CDR3 here is CASSQTGGKNTEAFF. DNA of the CDR3: TGTGCCAGCAGCCAGACAGGGGGAAAGAACACTGAAGCTTTCTTT.

The table lists this clonotype with many counts. V usage is TRBV3-1 and J usage is TRBJ2-7; TRBD2 agrees at 9 bases. V shed 2 bases, J shed 6 bases, and the junction held 11 bases outside the gene matches. CDR1 LGHDT and CDR2 YNNKEL come from the germline V gene (reference sequence). CDR3 length: 16 residues. The CDR3 region is CASSQPLGLAGAEQYF. The CDR3 region has the DNA TGTGCCAGCAGCCAACCCCTTGGATTAGCGGGAGCCGAGCAGTACTTC.

Many counts were recorded for this clonotype. The junction does not match germline at one end; this may be a read error. The chain has TRBV25-1 and TRBJ2-1; 10 bases are a match to TRBD2. Germline CDR1 and CDR2: MGHDK and SYGVNS. This CDR3 comprises 15 residues. Here the CDR3 DNA reads TGTGCCAGCAGTGAGGCAGCGGGAGGGGGCAATGATCAGTTCTTC. It translates to CASSEAAGGGNDQFF.

This clonotype was counted ten times or more. This chain joins TRBV28 and TRBJ1-1; a weak D match, TRBD1 (5 bases). Trimming removed 7 bases from V and 1 base from J, with 16 bases in between. Germline CDR1 MDHEN, CDR2 SYDVKM. The CDR3 runs to 15 residues. The CDR3 sequence is CASTTLGVSNTEAFF. As DNA, the CDR3 is TGTGCCAGCACCACGCTAGGGGTTTCGAACACTGAAGCTTTCTTT.

At least ten counts were recorded for this clonotype. The rearrangement links TRBV5-1 to TRBJ2-1; D assignment may be TRBD1 or TRBD2 (6 bases each). The CDR3 is made up of 14 amino acids. Per the germline V gene, CDR1 is SGHRS and CDR2 is YFSETQ. Between the trimmed V and J ends, which lost 0 bases and 6 bases, there was a span of 10 bases. The CDR3 loop reads CASSLVGGGNEQFF. The CDR3 DNA reads as TGCGCCAGCAGCTTGGTTGGAGGGGGCAATGAGCAGTTCTTC.

Points on this clonotype: One junction end disagrees with the germline gene, perhaps due to a read error. The chain uses TRBV7-7 and TRBJ1-6; no clear D. The germline gives CDR1 SSHAT, CDR2 FNYEAQ (reference sequence). This CDR3 comprises 15 residues. CDR3 protein: CASSLTAGDNSPLHF. CDR3 bases: TGTGCTAGCAGCTTAACGGCAGGAGACAATTCACCCCTCCACTTT.

This clonotype was counted at least ten times. This chain links TRBV29-1 with TRBJ2-3, with unresolved D. Germline-derived CDR1 and CDR2 are SQVTM and ANQGSEA. Trimming cost V 2 bases and J 6 bases, with 12 bases left between them. The CDR3 totals 13 residues. The CDR3: CSVESAKRDTQYF. CDR3 sequence (DNA): TGCAGCGTTGAATCAGCGAAAAGGGATACGCAGTATTTT.

This clonotype has ten or more counts. The chain is built from TRBV18 and TRBJ2-5; no clear D gene. Germline values: CDR1 KGHSH, CDR2 LQKENI. The CDR3 spans 12 residues. Between the trimmed V and J ends, which lost 2 bases and 3 bases, there was a span of 4 bases. The DNA of the CDR3 is TGTGCCAGCTCACCAGCGGAAGAGACCCAGTACTTC. This codes for CASSPAEETQYF.

This clonotype was seen only a few times. V gene TRBV4-2 combines with J gene TRBJ1-2; no definite D call. The germline gives CDR1 LGHNA, CDR2 YNFKEQ. V gave up 0 bases and J gave up 8 bases, with 7 bases separating them. The CDR3 contains 12 residues. The CDR3 DNA is TGTGCCAGCAGCCAAGATCGGCGGGGCTACACCTTC. Translation gives CASSQDRRGYTF.

This clonotype was found many times. The chain links TRBV7-2 to TRBJ1-2; TRBD1 might be the D (6 bases). The CDR3 totals 13 residues. Trimming stripped 5 bases from V and 8 bases from J, with 15 bases between. Germline CDR1 and CDR2: SGHTA and FQGNSA. The CDR3: CASSPLRGSGYTF. The CDR3 DNA reads as TGTGCCAGCAGCCCTTTGAGGGGGTCCGGCTACACCTTC.

The sample holds many counts of this clonotype. The V and J genes are TRBV19 and TRBJ2-2; D call uncertain. The CDR3 loop spans 14 amino acids. Germline assignment: CDR1 LNHDA and CDR2 SQIVND (reference sequence). V lost 5 bases, J lost 4 bases, and 11 bases lay in between. The CDR3 sequence is CASSVPAFTGELFF. In DNA, the CDR3 is TGTGCCAGTAGTGTACCTGCTTTCACCGGGGAGCTGTTTTTT.

This clonotype appeared many times. The CDR3 region is CASSPGQGPNEKLFF. CDR3 DNA sequence: TGTGCCAGCTCACCCGGACAGGGTCCTAATGAAAAACTGTTTTTT. This sequence joins TRBV18 and TRBJ1-4; 8 nucleotides match TRBD1. CDR3 length: 15 residues. Germline lookup yields CDR1 KGHSH and CDR2 LQKENI. The ends lost 3 bases at V and 3 bases at J; junction bases unmatched: 3.

This clonotype was detected ten times or more. V gene TRBV7-2 combines with J gene TRBJ2-1, with 11 bases that match TRBD2. This CDR3 region has 15 residues. Germline loops: CDR1 SGHTA, CDR2 FQGNSA. V was clipped by 1 base and J by 9 bases; unmatched bases: 5. The CDR3 nucleotides are TGTGCCAGCAGCTTAGGGATAGCGGGGGGGGTTGAGCAGTTCTTC. Translation gives CASSLGIAGGVEQFF.

In its sample, this clonotype was seen many times. This sequence joins TRBV5-6 and TRBJ2-5, with 14 bases matching TRBD2. Germline V gene data show CDR1 as SGHDT and CDR2 as YYEEEE. The ends lost 0 bases at V and 5 bases at J; junction bases unmatched: 3. The CDR3 runs 16 residues. The CDR3 loop reads CASSLETSGGEETQYF. In DNA, the CDR3 is TGTGCCAGCAGCTTGGAGACTAGCGGGGGGGAGGAGACCCAGTACTTC.

This clonotype is a singleton in its sample. A much larger clone lies a single base off, so this may be a read error. This chain uses TRBV7-9 with TRBJ2-1; D possibly corresponds to TRBD2 (6 bases). This CDR3 comprises 12 residues. The V end was cut by 4 bases, the J end by 13 bases, with 14 bases between. Per the germline V gene, CDR1 is SEHNR and CDR2 is FQNEAQ (reference sequence). The DNA of the CDR3 is TGTGCCAGCAGCTCTCGGGGGACCGACCAGTTCTTC. Translation gives CASSSRGTDQFF.

With regard to this clonotype: A read error may explain this, as a much larger clone is one base away. DNA of the CDR3: TGTGCCAGCGGCCGTGGGGACAGCAACACCAATCAGCCCCAGCATTTT. Its protein is CASGRGDSNTNQPQHF. The chain couples TRBV4-2 to TRBJ1-5, with 7 bases matching TRBD1. Germline CDR1 reads LGHNA; CDR2 reads YNFKEQ. There are 16 residues in the CDR3. V dropped 8 bases and J dropped 3; count of bases not matched to a gene: 13.

This clonotype was recorded many times. V is TRBV5-1 and J is TRBJ2-4; maybe TRBD2 (6 bases). The CDR3 loop spans 18 amino acids. Germline lookup yields CDR1 SGHRS and CDR2 YFSETQ. V was clipped by 0 bases and J by 3 bases, with 19 bases between them. CDR3 in DNA: TGCGCCAGCAGCTTGGAACTAGCTACCCCGGTCGGCAAAAACATTCAGTACTTC. Protein product: CASSLELATPVGKNIQYF.

At least ten counts were recorded for this clonotype. This chain uses TRBV28 with TRBJ1-1; D is unclear. Deletions cut 2 bases from V and 8 bases from J, with 9 bases between. Germline loops: CDR1 MDHEN, CDR2 SYDVKM. This CDR3 spans 12 amino acids. CDR3 nucleotides: TGTGCCAGCAGTTTAGGTGTCAGGGAAGCTTTCTTT. It codes for CASSLGVREAFF. The entire variable domain, with the rest obtained from reference TRBV28 and TRBJ1-1, is as follows: DVKVTQSSRYLVKRTGEKVFLECVQDMDHENMFWYRQDPGLGLRLIYFSYDVKMKEKGDIPEGYSVSREKKERFSLILESASTNQTSMYLCASSLGVREAFFGQGTRLTVV.

This clonotype was detected many times. V usage is TRBV6-1 and J usage is TRBJ2-1; 11 positions match TRBD2. CDR3 length: 17 residues. The V and J ends lost 6 bases and 3 bases, in that order; junction bases with no gene match: 10. Germline V gene data show CDR1 as MNHNS and CDR2 as SASEGT. CDR3 protein: CASRTGTGTSGYNEQFF. The CDR3 bases are TGTGCCAGCAGAACAGGGACCGGGACTAGCGGCTACAATGAGCAGTTCTTC.

This clonotype was found many times. The chain links TRBV12-3 or TRBV12-4 to TRBJ2-7; 10 nucleotides align to TRBD1. The CDR3 sequence is 15 residues long. The V and J ends lost 5 bases and 5 bases, in that order; junction bases with no gene match: 9. This CDR3 is CASSIPGQGINEQYF. CDR3 DNA: TGTGCCAGCAGTATCCCGGGACAGGGGATCAACGAGCAGTACTTC.

In its sample, this clonotype was seen many times. The V and J genes are TRBV5-1 and TRBJ2-2; 10 bases are shared with TRBD1. The V gene end was trimmed by 0 bases and the J gene end by 4 bases; junction bases not matched to a gene: 6. Per germline, CDR1 SGHRS and CDR2 YFSETQ. The CDR3 spans 17 residues. The CDR3: CASSLGTRDRGTGELFF. CDR3 nucleotide sequence: TGCGCCAGCAGCTTGGGGACCCGGGACAGGGGCACCGGGGAGCTGTTTTTT.

This clonotype has a count of ten or more. V is TRBV7-2 and J is TRBJ1-1; D possibly corresponds to TRBD1 (5 bases). The CDR3 is 17 residues long. Trimming removed 2 bases at V and 3 bases at J, with 19 bases between. Germline assignment: CDR1 SGHTA and CDR2 FQGNSA. CDR3 sequence: CASSLRVTALGDTEAFF. The CDR3 DNA sequence: TGTGCCAGCAGCTTAAGGGTGACAGCTCTCGGGGACACTGAAGCTTTCTTT. The full variable domain, with the rest looked up from reference TRBV7-2 and TRBJ1-1, is GAGVSQSPSNKVTEKGKDVELRCDPISGHTALYWYRQSLGQGLEFLIYFQGNSAPDKSGLPSDRFSAERTGGSVSTLTIQRTQQEDSAVYLCASSLRVTALGDTEAFFGQGTRLTVV.

This clonotype was seen repeatedly, ten times or more. This rearrangement joins TRBV4-2 to TRBJ1-1; D possibly corresponds to TRBD1 (5 bases). The CDR3 has 15 amino acids. Trimming left V 1 base short and J 0 bases short, with 9 bases between. Per the germline V gene, CDR1 is LGHNA and CDR2 is YNFKEQ. Written as DNA, the CDR3 is TGTGCCAGCAGCCAAGTAACGACAGTGAACACTGAAGCTTTCTTT. Translation gives CASSQVTTVNTEAFF.

This clonotype was recorded at least ten times. V is TRBV12-3 or TRBV12-4 and J is TRBJ2-3, with D possibly being TRBD2 (5 bases). The CDR3 is made up of 14 amino acids. Between the trimmed V and J ends, which lost 3 bases and 1 base, there was a span of 8 bases. Here the CDR3 DNA reads TGTGCCAGCAGTTTGCCCGGGGGCACAGATACGCAGTATTTT. This codes for CASSLPGGTDTQYF.